This TCR beta chain was sequenced during a study of blood T cell repertoires in COVID-19. Followed over time, Seattle patients had been enrolled while infection was active. Germline assignment: CDR1 KGHDR and CDR2 SFDVKD. V shed 3 bases and J shed 0 bases, with 19 bases lying between them. There are 18 residues in the CDR3. In the authors' methods: Amplification from reference gene primers served as the basis for estimated nucleated cell counts. Profiling relied on immunoSEQ multiplex PCR, and the TCRdb table lists in-frame clones only, not all of them. V and J calls and clone size come straight from that table; D and trimming were deduced from the DNA. The data contain about 480,000 clones, roughly nine tenths of them singletons.

The chain uses TRBV24-1 and TRBJ2-5; the D gene is possibly TRBD1 (6 bases). Sequences were obtained from peripheral blood. The receptor was isolated from a woman between 45 and 65 years old with COVID-19, enrolled during active disease. CDR3 loop: CATSDPTQGGGDQETQYF. Here the CDR3 DNA reads TGTGCCACCAGTGATCCCACACAGGGTGGGGGCGACCAAGAGACCCAGTACTTC.